Listed here are 19 T cell receptor beta chains from one sample, sequenced in a study of blood T cells in healthy people across ages. It was with a sample-barcoded 5' primer and a J-beta primer mix that a second PCR of roughly 7 to 12 cycles was run. Each CDR3 protein gets one entry after TCRdb re-called the 5' RACE reads with MiXCR. The top ten hold roughly 13% of the sample, which has 850,000 to 1,100,000 distinct CDR3 sequences, around two fifths seen once. Sequenced sample: blood. All receptors derive from a man aged 18 to 29 in good health.

This clonotype occurred a few times. The V call is TRBV5-1, the J call TRBJ2-1; tentatively, D is TRBD1 (6 bases). Germline CDR1 SGHRS, CDR2 YFSETQ. With 0 bases removed from V and 2 bases from J, the gap between germline ends came to 9 bases. CDR3 size: 15 residues. In DNA form, the CDR3 reads TGCGCCAGCAGCTTGGGACAGGCCACCTACAATGAGCAGTTCTTC. Residues: CASSLGQATYNEQFF.

This clonotype has a handful of counts. The chain combines TRBV2 with TRBJ2-7; possibly TRBD1 or TRBD2 for D (5 bases each). The germline gives CDR1 SNHLY, CDR2 FYNNEI. V was trimmed by 8 bases and J by 10 bases, leaving 18 bases between them. This CDR3 region has 12 residues. The CDR3 nucleotides are TGTGCCAGCGAGGAGAGGGGATGGGACCAGTACTTC. This encodes CASEERGWDQYF.

The CDR3 region has the DNA TGCAGTGCCGAGGGGGCCTCAACTAATGAAAAACTGTTTTTT. Encoded protein: CSAEGASTNEKLFF. This chain uses TRBV20-1 with TRBJ1-4; 7 nucleotides agree with TRBD1. The J segment lost 0 bases and the V segment lost 6 bases, leaving 4 bases of the junction unmatched. The CDR3 loop spans 14 amino acids. Germline V gene lookup returns CDR1 DFQATT and CDR2 SNEGSKA (reference sequence).

In this sample, this clonotype turned up a few times. The genes are TRBV3-1 and TRBJ1-2, with D uncertain. Trimming stripped 0 bases from V and 3 bases from J, with 11 bases between. The CDR3 covers 15 residues. Looked up from germline, CDR1 is LGHDT and CDR2 is YNNKEL (reference sequence). The CDR3 reads CASSQDLGPYYGYTF. CDR3 DNA: TGTGCCAGCAGCCAAGATCTCGGCCCTTACTATGGCTACACCTTC.

The V gene is TRBV11-2, the J gene TRBJ2-3; the D gene is possibly TRBD2 (5 bases). Trimming removed 5 bases from V and 6 bases from J, with 15 bases in between. CDR1 SGHAT and CDR2 FQNNGV come from the germline V gene. The length of the CDR3 is 14 residues. The CDR3 reads CASSREVDLDTQYF. The CDR3 DNA sequence: TGTGCCAGCAGCCGGGAAGTGGATTTGGATACGCAGTATTTT. The whole variable domain, filled in from reference TRBV11-2 and TRBJ2-3, reads EAGVAQSPRYKIIEKRQSVAFWCNPISGHATLYWYQQILGQGPKLLIQFQNNGVVDDSQLPKDRFSAERLKGVDSTLKIQPAKLEDSAVYLCASSREVDLDTQYFGPGTRLTVL.

This chain joins TRBV6-2 or TRBV6-3 and TRBJ2-7, with TRBD1 matching over 9 bases. The CDR3 covers 16 residues. Looked up from germline, CDR1 is MNHEY and CDR2 is SVGEGT. V lost 5 bases and J lost 6; bases outside the gene matches: 14. The CDR3 sequence is CASSPPTRDRVAEQYF. The DNA of the CDR3 is TGTGCCAGCAGTCCTCCTACCCGGGACAGGGTGGCCGAGCAGTACTTC.

The chain couples TRBV29-1 to TRBJ2-1; D not certain. CDR3 length: 13 amino acids. The germline V and J ends were trimmed by 6 bases and 5 bases, with 14 bases remaining between them. Germline CDR1 is SQVTM and CDR2 is ANQGSEA. The CDR3 reads CSVPWARDNEQFF. For the CDR3, the DNA is TGCAGCGTCCCCTGGGCTAGGGACAATGAGCAGTTCTTC.

This rearrangement joins TRBV4-1 to TRBJ1-1; possibly TRBD1 for D (6 bases). The CDR3 extends over 18 amino acids. Germline CDR1 and CDR2: MGHRA and YSYEKL. The V end lost 1 base, the J end lost 0 bases, and 18 bases lay between the germline ends. For the CDR3, the DNA is TGCGCCAGCAGCCAAGCGGGAATTGGACAGTCCCTGAACACTGAAGCTTTCTTT. Translation: CASSQAGIGQSLNTEAFF.

V usage is TRBV28 and J usage is TRBJ1-2; possibly TRBD1 for D (6 bases). This CDR3 is built from 14 residues. CDR1 and CDR2 from the germline V gene are MDHEN and SYDVKM. The ends were cut back, 6 bases at V and 2 bases at J, with 13 bases in the middle. The CDR3 reads CASRQGGGNYGYTF. DNA for the CDR3: TGTGCCAGCAGACAGGGAGGGGGGAACTATGGCTACACCTTC.

This clonotype was found a few times. The chain carries TRBV6-6 and TRBJ1-2; perhaps TRBD1 as D (5 bases). V lost 2 bases and J lost 11, with 21 bases in between. CDR3 length equals 15 residues. The germline V gene encodes CDR1 MNHNY and CDR2 SVGAGI (reference sequence). Here the CDR3 DNA reads TGTGCCAGCAGTTACCCGGCGGGGGGAGAAGGTTTTTACACCTTC. Residues: CASSYPAGGEGFYTF.

This chain connects TRBV5-6 to TRBJ2-5; D not resolved. The J call may not be correct, given that the DNA end is closer to TRBJ2-7. CDR3 length: 13 amino acids. Germline CDR1 is SGHDT and CDR2 is YYEEEE. The chain's CDR3 is CASRQRSVSEQYF. In DNA, the CDR3 is TGTGCCAGCAGACAACGGTCCGTTAGCGAGCAGTACTTC.

The genes are TRBV7-9 and TRBJ1-3; D is unresolved. Between the trimmed V and J ends, which lost 2 bases and 1 base, there was a span of 6 bases. Germline V gene data show CDR1 as SEHNR and CDR2 as FQNEAQ (reference sequence). The CDR3 spans 14 residues. CDR3 loop: CASSLLRSGNTIYF. The CDR3 nucleotides read TGTGCCAGCAGCTTACTCCGATCTGGAAACACCATATATTTT.

The chain has TRBV20-1 and TRBJ2-4; TRBD2 agrees at 10 bases. CDR3 length: 15 amino acids. Germline V gene sequence: CDR1 DFQATT, CDR2 SNEGSKA (reference sequence). The V and J ends lost 5 bases and 4 bases, in that order; junction bases with no gene match: 8. CDR3 coding DNA: TGCAGTGCTTTGGGGGTAGCGGGGGGAAAAAACATTCAGTACTTC. Residues: CSALGVAGGKNIQYF.

This rearrangement joins TRBV20-1 to TRBJ2-4, with D perhaps matching TRBD1 (6 bases). Germline V gene lookup returns CDR1 DFQATT and CDR2 SNEGSKA (reference sequence). This CDR3 has 12 amino acids. Between the trimmed V and J ends, which lost 4 bases and 10 bases, there was a span of 14 bases. Written as DNA, the CDR3 is TGCAGTGCTAACCAGGGACACCGAATTCAGTACTTC. Translating gives CSANQGHRIQYF.

As concerns this clonotype: Germline is not matched at one junction end, which may reflect a read error. This chain joins TRBV12-3 or TRBV12-4 and TRBJ2-6; TRBD1 is a possible D gene (5 bases). This CDR3 comprises 16 residues. The CDR3 sequence: CASSRRQSSGANVLTF. CDR3 sequence (DNA): TGTGCCAGCAGTCGTCGACAGAGCTCTGGGGCCAATGTCCTGACTTTC.

The V call is TRBV7-9, the J call TRBJ1-1; 7 bases agree with TRBD1. CDR3 length equals 13 residues. Germline CDR1 SEHNR, CDR2 FQNEAQ (reference sequence). Germline trimming cut 5 bases from V and 6 bases from J; bases unmatched to any gene: 6. CDR3 nucleotide sequence: TGTGCCAGCAGCCGACAGGGTTACTCTGAAGCTTTCTTT. This gives the protein CASSRQGYSEAFF.

There are a few counts of this clonotype. J is TRBJ2-6 and V is TRBV20-1; TRBD1 agrees at 8 bases. In germline, CDR1 is DFQATT, CDR2 SNEGSKA (reference sequence). CDR3 length equals 16 residues. V lost 5 bases to trimming and J lost 0 bases; unmatched junction nucleotides: 6. CDR3 bases: TGCAGTGCTTGGGGGACAGGTCACTCTGGGGCCAACGTCCTGACTTTC. Translated: CSAWGTGHSGANVLTF.

About this clonotype: The junction departs from the called germline gene at one end, perhaps through a read error. The V and J genes are TRBV7-2 and TRBJ2-5; 7 positions match TRBD1. CDR1 SGHTA and CDR2 FQGNSA come from the germline V gene. The CDR3 is 15 residues long. DNA of the CDR3: TGTGCCGGCAGCTTAAGGGGACAGATCCAAGAGACCCAGTACTTC. Its translation is CAGSLRGQIQETQYF.

The chain carries TRBV6-5 and TRBJ1-5, with a possible D match to TRBD1 (5 bases). Germline CDR1 reads MNHEY; CDR2 reads SVGAGI. The CDR3 consists of 12 residues. Trimming pared 8 bases from V and 0 bases from J, leaving 5 bases between. CDR3 region: CASGHSNQPQHF. The CDR3 DNA reads as TGTGCCAGCGGACATAGCAATCAGCCCCAGCATTTT.